This TCR beta chain was captured by sequencing in a study of CD8+ T cells in alopecia areata. Isolated RNA was reverse transcribed into cDNA used as the sequencing template. Using immunoSEQ multiplex PCR, the repertoire was profiled, and TCRdb retains in-frame clones only, with some absent. Of around 270,000 clones detected, more than 45% appear once; the ten largest clones hold less than 2%. Whole-study findings and limits: Among the 100 top clones, expanded CD8+ clones, like scalp clonality, were significantly decreased by tofacitinib. Scalp and blood retained many expanded lesional clones during tofacitinib.

Of note for this clone: Antigen unknown.

The treatment is: oral pan-JAK inhibitor, 5-10 mg twice daily. Sorted out of PBMCs were CD4+ T cells and CD8+ T cells. This CDR3 has 13 amino acids. J was trimmed by 9 bases and V by 7 bases; bases with no gene match: 9. The germline V gene encodes CDR1 MNHEY and CDR2 SVGAGI. The TCR comes from a human donor with alopecia areata. This chain links TRBV6-5 with TRBJ2-4, with 7 bases fitting TRBD1. Sample: CD4+ T cells sorted from blood, taken at week 24, from a patient treated with tofacitinib. CDR3 nucleotide sequence: TGTGCCAGCACCAAGACAGGGTCTGGCATTCAGTACTTC. This gives the protein CASTKTGSGIQYF.